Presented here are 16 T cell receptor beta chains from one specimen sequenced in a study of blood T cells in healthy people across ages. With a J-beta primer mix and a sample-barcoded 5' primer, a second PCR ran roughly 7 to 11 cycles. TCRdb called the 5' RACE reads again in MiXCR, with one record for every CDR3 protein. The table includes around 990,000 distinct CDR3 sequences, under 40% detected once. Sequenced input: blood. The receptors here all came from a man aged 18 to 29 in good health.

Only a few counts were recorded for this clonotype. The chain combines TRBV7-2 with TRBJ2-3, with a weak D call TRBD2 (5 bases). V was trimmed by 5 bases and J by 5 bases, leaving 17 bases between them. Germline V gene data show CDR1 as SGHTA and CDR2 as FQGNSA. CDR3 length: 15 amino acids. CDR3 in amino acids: CASSILWEKKDTQYF. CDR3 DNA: TGTGCCAGCAGCATACTCTGGGAGAAGAAAGATACGCAGTATTTT.

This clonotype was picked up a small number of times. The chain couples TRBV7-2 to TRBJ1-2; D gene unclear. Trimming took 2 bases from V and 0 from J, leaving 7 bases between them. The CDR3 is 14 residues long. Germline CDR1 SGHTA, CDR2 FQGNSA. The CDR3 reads CASSLNSANYGYTF. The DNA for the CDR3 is TGTGCCAGCAGCTTAAACTCGGCTAACTATGGCTACACCTTC.

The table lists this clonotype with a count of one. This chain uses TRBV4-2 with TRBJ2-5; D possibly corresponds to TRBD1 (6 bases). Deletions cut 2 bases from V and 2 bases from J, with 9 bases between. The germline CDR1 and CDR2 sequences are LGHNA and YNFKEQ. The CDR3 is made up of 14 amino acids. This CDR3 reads CASSQWQGQETQYF. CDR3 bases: TGTGCCAGCAGCCAATGGCAGGGGCAAGAGACCCAGTACTTC.

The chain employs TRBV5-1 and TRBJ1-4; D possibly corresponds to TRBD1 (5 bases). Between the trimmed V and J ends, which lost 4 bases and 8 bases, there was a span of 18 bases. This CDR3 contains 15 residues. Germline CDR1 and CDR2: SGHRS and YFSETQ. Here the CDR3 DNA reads TGCGCCAGCAGCCAATTTGGGGGAGGGGAAGAAAAACTGTTTTTT. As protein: CASSQFGGGEEKLFF.

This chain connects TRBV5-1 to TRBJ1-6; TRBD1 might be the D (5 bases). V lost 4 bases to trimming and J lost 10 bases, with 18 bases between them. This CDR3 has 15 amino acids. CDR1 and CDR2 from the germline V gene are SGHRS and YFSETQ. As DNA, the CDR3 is TGCGCCAGCAGCCTCCCGGGCAGGGAAAGGTCACCCCTCCACTTT. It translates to CASSLPGRERSPLHF. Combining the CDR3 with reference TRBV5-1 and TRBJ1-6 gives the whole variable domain KAGVTQTPRYLIKTRGQQVTLSCSPISGHRSVSWYQQTPGQGLQFLFEYFSETQRNKGNFPGRFSGRQFSNSRSEMNVSTLELGDSALYLCASSLPGRERSPLHFGNGTRLTVT.

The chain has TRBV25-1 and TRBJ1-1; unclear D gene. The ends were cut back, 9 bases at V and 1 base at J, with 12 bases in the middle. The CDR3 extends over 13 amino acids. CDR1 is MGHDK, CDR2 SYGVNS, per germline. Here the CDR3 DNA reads TGTGCCAGAAGGGAAGGCAGGAACACTGAAGCTTTCTTT. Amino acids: CARREGRNTEAFF.

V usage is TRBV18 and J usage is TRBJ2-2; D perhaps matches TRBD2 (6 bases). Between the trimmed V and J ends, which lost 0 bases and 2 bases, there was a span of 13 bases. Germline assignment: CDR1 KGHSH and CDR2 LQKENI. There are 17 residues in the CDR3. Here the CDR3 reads CASSPPNSGRNTGELFF. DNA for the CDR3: TGTGCCAGCTCACCACCGAACAGCGGGCGAAACACCGGGGAGCTGTTTTTT. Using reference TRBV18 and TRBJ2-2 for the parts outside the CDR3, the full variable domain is NAGVMQNPRHLVRRRGQEARLRCSPMKGHSHVYWYRQLPEEGLKFMVYLQKENIIDESGMPKERFSAEFPKEGPSILRIQQVVRGDSAAYFCASSPPNSGRNTGELFFGEGSRLTVL.

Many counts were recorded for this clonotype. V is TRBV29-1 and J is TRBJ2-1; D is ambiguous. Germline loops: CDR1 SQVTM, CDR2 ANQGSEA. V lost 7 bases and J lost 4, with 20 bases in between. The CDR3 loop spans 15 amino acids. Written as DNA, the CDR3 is TGCAGCGACCACCCCTTCGGCGCGTCTTACAATGAGCAGTTCTTC. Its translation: CSDHPFGASYNEQFF.

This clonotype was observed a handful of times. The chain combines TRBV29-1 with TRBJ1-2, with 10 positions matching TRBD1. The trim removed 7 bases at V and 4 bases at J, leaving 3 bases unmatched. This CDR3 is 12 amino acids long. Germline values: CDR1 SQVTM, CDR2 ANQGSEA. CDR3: CSAGQGGYGYTF. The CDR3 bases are TGCAGCGCTGGACAGGGGGGCTATGGCTACACCTTC.

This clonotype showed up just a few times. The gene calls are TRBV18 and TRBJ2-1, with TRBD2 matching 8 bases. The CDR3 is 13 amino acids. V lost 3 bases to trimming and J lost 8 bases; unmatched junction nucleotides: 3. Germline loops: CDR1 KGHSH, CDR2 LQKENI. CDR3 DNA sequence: TGTGCCAGCTCACCCGGGGGGGCCGATGAGCAGTTCTTC. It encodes CASSPGGADEQFF.

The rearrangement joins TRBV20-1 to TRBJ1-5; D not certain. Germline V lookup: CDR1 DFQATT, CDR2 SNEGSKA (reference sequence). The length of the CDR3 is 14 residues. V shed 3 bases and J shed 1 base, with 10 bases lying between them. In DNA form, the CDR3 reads TGCAGTGCTAGGGGCACCAGCAGCAATCAGCCCCAGCATTTT. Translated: CSARGTSSNQPQHF.

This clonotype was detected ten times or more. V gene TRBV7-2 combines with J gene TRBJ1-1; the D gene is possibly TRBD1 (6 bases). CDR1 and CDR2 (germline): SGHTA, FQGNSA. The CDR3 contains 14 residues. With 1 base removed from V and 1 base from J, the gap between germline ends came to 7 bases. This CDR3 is CASSLGTENTEAFF. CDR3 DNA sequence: TGTGCCAGCAGCTTAGGGACAGAGAACACTGAAGCTTTCTTT.

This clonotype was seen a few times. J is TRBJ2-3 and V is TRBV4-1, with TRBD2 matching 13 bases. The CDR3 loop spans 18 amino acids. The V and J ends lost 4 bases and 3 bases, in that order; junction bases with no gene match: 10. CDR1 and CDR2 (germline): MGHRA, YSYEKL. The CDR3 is CASSPTLLAGGATDTQYF. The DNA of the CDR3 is TGCGCCAGCAGCCCGACCCTACTAGCGGGGGGGGCAACAGATACGCAGTATTTT.

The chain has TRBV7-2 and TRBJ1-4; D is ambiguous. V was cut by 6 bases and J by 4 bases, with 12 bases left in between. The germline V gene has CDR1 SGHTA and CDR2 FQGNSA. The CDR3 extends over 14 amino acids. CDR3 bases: TGTGCCAGCAGATCGACCGCGTATAATGAAAAACTGTTTTTT. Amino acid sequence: CASRSTAYNEKLFF. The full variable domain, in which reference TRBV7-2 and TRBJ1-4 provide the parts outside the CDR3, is GAGVSQSPSNKVTEKGKDVELRCDPISGHTALYWYRQSLGQGLEFLIYFQGNSAPDKSGLPSDRFSAERTGGSVSTLTIQRTQQEDSAVYLCASRSTAYNEKLFFGSGTQLSVL.

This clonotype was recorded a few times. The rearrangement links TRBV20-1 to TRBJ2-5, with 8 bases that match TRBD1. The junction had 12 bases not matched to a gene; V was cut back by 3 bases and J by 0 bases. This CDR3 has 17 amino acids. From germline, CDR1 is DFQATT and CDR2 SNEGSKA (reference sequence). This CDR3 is CSASRTGIAEYQETQYF. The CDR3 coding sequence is TGCAGTGCTAGCCGGACAGGGATAGCCGAGTACCAAGAGACCCAGTACTTC.

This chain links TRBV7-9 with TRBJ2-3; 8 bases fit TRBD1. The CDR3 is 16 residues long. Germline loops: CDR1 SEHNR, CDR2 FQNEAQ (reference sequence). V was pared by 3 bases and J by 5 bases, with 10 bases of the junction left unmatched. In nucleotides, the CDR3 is TGTGCCAGCAGCTTCGGCGACAGGGGTTATGGAGATACGCAGTATTTT. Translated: CASSFGDRGYGDTQYF.